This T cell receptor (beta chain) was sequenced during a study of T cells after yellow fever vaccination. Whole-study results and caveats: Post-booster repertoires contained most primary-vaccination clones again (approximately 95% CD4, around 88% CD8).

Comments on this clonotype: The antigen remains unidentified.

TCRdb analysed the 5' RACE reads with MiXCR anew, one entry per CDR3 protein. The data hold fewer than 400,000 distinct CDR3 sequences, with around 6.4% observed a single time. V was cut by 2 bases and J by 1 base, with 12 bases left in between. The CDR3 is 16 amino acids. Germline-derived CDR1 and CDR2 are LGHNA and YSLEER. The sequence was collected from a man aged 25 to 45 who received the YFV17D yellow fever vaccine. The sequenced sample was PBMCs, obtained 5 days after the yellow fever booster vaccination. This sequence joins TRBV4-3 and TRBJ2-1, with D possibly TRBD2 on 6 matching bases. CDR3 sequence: CASSQMIGGSYNEQFF. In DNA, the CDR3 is TGCGCCAGCAGCCAAATGATTGGGGGGTCCTACAATGAGCAGTTCTTC.